The 14 T cell receptor beta chains reported below all come from one sample, sequenced in a study of T cell repertoires in cytomegalovirus infection. TCRdb itself ran the reads through MiXCR, one entry per CDR3 protein. The profile covers 600,000 to 800,000 distinct CDR3 sequences, with approximately 24% appearing a single time and around 7.6% taken by the ten largest. The specimen was CD8+ T cells from PBMCs. Receptors originate from a human donor in good health (CMV status not recorded). Some clones in this sample may be carry-over from other donors' samples.

There are a few counts of this clonotype. The V call is TRBV29-1, the J call TRBJ2-1; either TRBD1 or TRBD2 may supply D (6 bases each). V gave up 6 bases and J gave up 8 bases, with 17 bases separating them. Germline loops: CDR1 SQVTM, CDR2 ANQGSEA. The CDR3 covers 13 residues. The CDR3 loop is CSVEGEFGDEQFF. The DNA of the CDR3 is TGCAGCGTGGAGGGGGAATTCGGGGATGAGCAGTTCTTC.

Only a few counts were recorded for this clonotype. This chain connects TRBV6-2 or TRBV6-3 to TRBJ2-1; 7 nucleotides agree with TRBD1. Germline CDR1 MNHEY, CDR2 SVGEGT. This CDR3 has 12 amino acids. V lost 6 bases, J lost 6 bases, and 2 bases stayed unmatched. The CDR3 DNA follows: TGTGCCAGCAGGACAGGGTTCAATGAGCAGTTCTTC. It yields the protein CASRTGFNEQFF.

The gene calls are TRBV5-1 and TRBJ2-7, with 8 bases identical to TRBD1. This CDR3 region has 14 residues. Trimming cost V 2 bases and J 3 bases; bases outside gene matches: 4. Germline-derived CDR1 and CDR2 are SGHRS and YFSETQ. CDR3 sequence: CASSFRDRLYEQYV. The DNA of the CDR3 is TGCGCCAGCAGCTTCCGGGACAGGCTCTACGAGCAGTACGTC.

The chain uses TRBV28 and TRBJ2-1, with D tentatively TRBD1 (6 bases). V shed 5 bases and J shed 3 bases, with 11 bases lying between them. CDR3 size: 14 residues. Per germline, CDR1 MDHEN and CDR2 SYDVKM. CDR3 region: CASSRRDNYNEQFF. CDR3 coding DNA: TGTGCCAGCAGTCGCCGGGACAACTACAATGAGCAGTTCTTC.

This clonotype was seen repeatedly, ten times or more. The chain joins TRBV4-1 to TRBJ1-1; tentative D call: TRBD1 (6 bases). The V end was cut by 2 bases, the J end by 4 bases, with 14 bases between. Germline CDR1 is MGHRA and CDR2 is YSYEKL. CDR3 size: 15 residues. This CDR3 is CASSQKRGGGTEAFF. CDR3 bases: TGCGCCAGCAGCCAAAAAAGAGGGGGGGGCACTGAAGCTTTCTTT.

About this clonotype: A junction end diverges from the germline sequence, so it may reflect a read error. The V and J genes are TRBV14 and TRBJ2-3; no firm D call. CDR3 length: 16 residues. CDR1 is SGHDN and CDR2 is FVKESK in the germline V gene. The DNA of the CDR3 is TGTGCCAGCAGCCAAACGGGCCTCAGCGCAACAGATACGCGGTATTTT. Protein sequence: CASSQTGLSATDTRYF.

This clonotype appeared a few times. The chain is built from TRBV15 and TRBJ2-3; D gene unclear. This CDR3 has 13 amino acids. Trimming removed 2 bases from V and 4 bases from J, with 7 bases in between. Germline V lookup: CDR1 LNHNV, CDR2 YYDKDF (reference sequence). CDR3 in DNA: TGTGCCACCAGCAGACCGCTTCCAGATACGCAGTATTTT. Translating gives CATSRPLPDTQYF.

This clonotype was recorded many times. The gene calls are TRBV7-6 and TRBJ2-5, with 11 positions matching TRBD2. With V trimmed by 5 bases and J by 7 bases, 21 bases remained unmatched. CDR1 and CDR2 (germline): SGHVS, FNYEAQ. This CDR3 comprises 19 residues. In DNA, the CDR3 is TGTGCCAGCAGCACCGGGGCTAGCGGGGGGCCGGAGGGCAGGCGGACCCAGTACTTC. It translates to CASSTGASGGPEGRRTQYF. The whole variable domain, remainder taken from reference TRBV7-6 and TRBJ2-5, is GAGVSQSPRYKVTKRGQDVALRCDPISGHVSLYWYRQALGQGPEFLTYFNYEAQQDKSGLPNDRFSAERPEGSISTLTIQRTEQRDSAMYRCASSTGASGGPEGRRTQYFGPGTRLLVL.

This chain uses TRBV29-1 with TRBJ2-1; TRBD2 is a possible D gene (7 bases). Germline CDR1 SQVTM, CDR2 ANQGSEA. This CDR3 has 15 amino acids. Trimming removed 4 bases at V and 12 bases at J, with 25 bases between. CDR3 amino acids: CSVVLGGGQLLGQFF. CDR3 nucleotide sequence: TGCAGCGTTGTTCTTGGCGGGGGCCAACTCCTTGGGCAGTTCTTC.

This clonotype was detected many times. The genes are TRBV12-3 or TRBV12-4 and TRBJ2-7; unclear D gene. Trimming removed 4 bases at V and 3 bases at J, with 10 bases between. The CDR3 extends over 13 amino acids. The CDR3 nucleotides read TGTGCCAGCAGTTCCTCCGATAACTACGAGCAGTACGTC. Encoded protein: CASSSSDNYEQYV.

This clonotype was counted at least ten times. V usage is TRBV7-2 and J usage is TRBJ1-2, with D possibly TRBD1 on 6 matching bases. The CDR3 has 14 amino acids. With 1 base removed from V and 3 bases from J, the gap between germline ends came to 9 bases. Per the germline V gene, CDR1 is SGHTA and CDR2 is FQGNSA. CDR3 region: CASSLGTEDYGYTF. In DNA form, the CDR3 reads TGTGCCAGCAGCTTAGGGACAGAAGACTATGGCTACACCTTC. Combining the CDR3 with reference TRBV7-2 and TRBJ1-2 gives the whole variable domain GAGVSQSPSNKVTEKGKDVELRCDPISGHTALYWYRQSLGQGLEFLIYFQGNSAPDKSGLPSDRFSAERTGGSVSTLTIQRTQQEDSAVYLCASSLGTEDYGYTFGSGTRLTVV.

This clonotype was observed a few times. This rearrangement joins TRBV25-1 to TRBJ2-2; D tentatively fits TRBD1 or TRBD2 (6 bases each). V shed 0 bases and J shed 3 bases, with 14 bases lying between them. The CDR3 spans 17 residues. Germline V lookup: CDR1 MGHDK, CDR2 SYGVNS. CDR3 nucleotide sequence: TGTGCCAGCAGTGAATATTTTCGGGGGCCCGACACCGGGGAGCTGTTTTTT. Translation: CASSEYFRGPDTGELFF. The full variable domain, rest sourced from reference TRBV25-1 and TRBJ2-2, is EADIYQTPRYLVIGTGKKITLECSQTMGHDKMYWYQQDPGMELHLIHYSYGVNSTEKGDLSSESTVSRIRTEHFPLTLESARPSHTSQYLCASSEYFRGPDTGELFFGEGSRLTVL.

This clonotype was seen at least ten times. The chain couples TRBV7-6 to TRBJ1-1, with 9 bases aligning to TRBD1. Germline trimming cut 1 base from V and 4 bases from J; bases unmatched to any gene: 4. CDR3 length: 15 amino acids. In germline, CDR1 is SGHVS, CDR2 FNYEAQ. CDR3 coding DNA: TGTGCCAGCAGCTTAGAGGGACAGGGAGGCACTGAAGCTTTCTTT. This sequence encodes CASSLEGQGGTEAFF.

As to this clonotype: Since a much larger clone is just one base distant, this may be a read error. The chain recombines TRBV7-2 with TRBJ2-7; TRBD1 matches at 9 bases. Germline V gene data show CDR1 as SGHTA and CDR2 as FQGNSA. V gave up 5 bases and J gave up 4 bases; unmatched junction bases: 6. The CDR3 has 14 amino acids. The CDR3: CASSLNDRGYEQYF. The CDR3 nucleotides are TGTGCCAGCAGCCTAAACGACAGGGGGTACGAGCAGTACTTC.